This T cell receptor (beta chain) was documented in a study of blood T cell repertoires in COVID-19. Across the whole study: Acute-phase and convalescent COVID-19 samples originated in the United States, Italy and Spain. T cells, B-cell-depleted T cells, or PBMCs provided the cDNA or gDNA that served as material.

After removal of 0 bases from V and 2 bases from J, the junction contained 8 bases not matched to a gene. This CDR3 contains 20 residues. Germline CDR1 is SGDLS and CDR2 is YYNGEE. Source study methods: Reference gene primers were amplified, and this amplification served to estimate nucleated cell counts. Only in-frame clones appear in the TCRdb table, and some are missing; sequencing was by immunoSEQ multiplex PCR. That table furnishes V, J and clone size, whereas the DNA furnished D and trimming. The sample lists 70,000 to 95,000 clones, about nine tenths occurring once. The chain combines TRBV9 with TRBJ2-1, with TRBD2 matching 16 bases. The receptor was isolated from a man between 50 and 59 years old with acute or convalescent COVID-19. The sequenced sample consisted of peripheral blood. The CDR3: CASSVAVGLAGGLTYNEQFF. As DNA, the CDR3 is TGTGCCAGCAGCGTAGCCGTGGGACTAGCGGGAGGGCTAACCTACAATGAGCAGTTCTTC.